The 5 T cell receptor beta chains in this list originate from one sample, sequenced in a study of blood T cell repertoires in COVID-19. Libraries were prepared by immunoSEQ multiplex PCR; TCRdb keeps only in-frame clonotypes and omits some of them. Of 130,000 or so clones listed, under 90% are singletons. The sequencing input was peripheral blood. The receptor set was obtained from a man aged 60-69 years with acute or convalescent COVID-19.

A few counts support this clone. The chain joins TRBV12-3 or TRBV12-4 to TRBJ2-1, with D maybe TRBD1 (6 bases). CDR3 length equals 13 residues. V was trimmed by 7 bases and J by 6 bases, leaving 13 bases between them. The CDR3, as DNA: TGTGCCAGCACCCCGAGGGGGTCCAATGAGCAGTTCTTC. This translates into CASTPRGSNEQFF.

This clone was found once. The chain uses TRBV27 and TRBJ2-1, with D perhaps TRBD2 (5 bases). Germline V CDR1 and CDR2: MNHEY, SMNVEV (reference sequence). The CDR3 loop spans 14 amino acids. The germline V and J ends were trimmed by 6 bases and 5 bases, with 14 bases remaining between them. CDR3 protein: CASSVAGNHNEQFF. CDR3 coding DNA: TGTGCCAGCAGCGTCGCCGGGAACCACAATGAGCAGTTCTTC.

The rearrangement links TRBV11-2 to TRBJ2-1; D perhaps matches TRBD1 (6 bases). The V end lost 4 bases, the J end lost 10 bases, and 11 bases lay between the germline ends. In germline, CDR1 is SGHAT, CDR2 FQNNGV. The CDR3 has 12 residues. The CDR3 here is CASSSSGTEQFF. For the CDR3, the DNA is TGTGCCAGCAGCTCATCCGGGACAGAGCAGTTCTTC.

V usage is TRBV29-1 and J usage is TRBJ2-7, with D possibly matching TRBD2 (6 bases). Germline assignment: CDR1 SQVTM and CDR2 ANQGSEA. V dropped 4 bases and J dropped 5 bases, with 15 bases sitting between them. The CDR3 has 13 amino acids. CDR3 residues: CSVVRAGRDEQYF. The CDR3 nucleotides read TGCAGCGTTGTTAGAGCGGGCCGGGACGAGCAGTACTTC.

J is TRBJ2-7 and V is TRBV7-2, with D unresolved. From germline, CDR1 is SGHTA and CDR2 FQGNSA. The CDR3 is 12 amino acids. Between the trimmed V and J ends, which lost 3 bases and 6 bases, there was a span of 9 bases. CDR3 bases: TGTGCCAGCAGCTTGAGTTCGCTCGAGCAGTACTTC. Translated, it gives CASSLSSLEQYF.